Sequencing of this T cell receptor (beta chain) was carried out in a study of human T cells and chemical hapten exposure. General study points: There was no change with DPC sensitization in TCRs above 1 in 1000 frequency.

About this clonotype itself: No antigen is known for it.

Original handling: A per-sample median of around 91,000 TCRs was observed, with counts ranging from about 23,224 to 700,000. TCRdb re-called the RACE reads through MiXCR, storing one row per CDR3 protein. These V and J calls rely on TCRdb rather than the paper's analysis. The sample includes 75,000 to 95,000 distinct CDR3 sequences, approximately 10% seen only once; the top ten take roughly 3.6%. Time point meaning: patch test 1, 2 weeks after DPC sensitization. This sample's treatment: therapeutic diphenylcyclopropenone sensitization with weekly scalp DPC. Germline trimming cut 3 bases from V and 3 bases from J; bases unmatched to any gene: 1. The CDR3 runs to 13 residues. Germline V gene sequence: CDR1 SGHTA, CDR2 FQGNSA.

V is TRBV7-2 and J is TRBJ1-1; 7 nucleotides align to TRBD1. The TCR comes from a woman aged 60 to 75 with alopecia areata. Some clones in this sample may be carry-over from other donors' samples. The sequences come from whole blood, collected in connection with sensitization to the hapten diphenylcyclopropenone (DPC). CDR3 residues: CASSFGQDTEAFF. In nucleotides, the CDR3 is TGTGCCAGCAGCTTCGGACAGGACACTGAAGCTTTCTTT.